Listed below are T cell receptor beta chains from one sample, sequenced in a study of blood T cell repertoires in COVID-19. Repertoires were generated with immunoSEQ multiplex PCR, while TCRdb's copy carries only in-frame clones and drops some. The data contain 150,000 to 200,000 clones, 90% of them seen just once; the ten biggest clones take up approximately 0.5%. Sequenced sample: peripheral blood. The source of these receptors is a man between 45 and 60 years old with acute or convalescent COVID-19. Each CDR3 is given with its conserved first and last residue. A D gene is named only where the DNA matches it firmly. For some rows the clone size is stated as once, few or many, or as a class when expanded; others skip it.

abundance,v_gene,j_gene,d_gene,CDR3aa,CDR3nt
once,TRBV18,TRBJ2-7,TRBD2,CASSPPITSGIEQYF,TGTGCCAGCTCACCGCCGATAACTAGCGGGATCGAGCAGTACTTC
NA,TRBV30,TRBJ2-5,TRBD2,CAWSVLAGGETQYF,TGTGCCTGGAGTGTACTAGCGGGAGGAGAGACCCAGTACTTC
NA,TRBV28,TRBJ2-3,NA,CASSFPSDTQYF,TGTGCCAGCAGTTTCCCATCAGATACGCAGTATTTT
NA,TRBV5-4,TRBJ2-5,NA,CASSLTANQETQYF,TGTGCCAGCAGCTTAACAGCTAACCAAGAGACCCAGTACTTC
NA,TRBV7-9,TRBJ2-2,NA,CASSPKGAGELFF,TGTGCCAGCAGCCCAAAGGGGGCCGGGGAGCTGTTTTTT
NA,TRBV10-3,TRBJ2-5,NA,CAISDREQETQYF,TGTGCCATCAGTGACAGGGAACAAGAGACCCAGTACTTC
NA,TRBV18,TRBJ1-5,TRBD1,CASSLTGGGQPQHF,TGTGCCAGCTCACTGACAGGGGGCGGTCAGCCCCAGCATTTT
NA,TRBV30,TRBJ2-5,TRBD1,CAWSVRNRGTGSVETQYF,TGTGCCTGGAGTGTGAGAAATAGGGGGACAGGGAGCGTTGAGACCCAGTACTTC
NA,TRBV11-2,TRBJ1-3,NA,CASSLDPAGTIYF,TGTGCCAGCAGCTTAGACCCCGCGGGCACCATATATTTT
NA,TRBV6-5,TRBJ1-1,NA,CASIMDSGNTEAFF,TGTGCCAGCATTATGGACAGCGGGAACACTGAAGCTTTCTTT
NA,TRBV14,TRBJ1-1,NA,CASSREIRVTEAFF,TGTGCCAGCAGCCGGGAAATCAGGGTAACTGAAGCTTTCTTT
NA,TRBV5-4,TRBJ2-3,NA,CASSLGLFENTQYF,TGTGCCAGCAGCCTTGGGCTCTTCGAAAATACGCAGTATTTT
NA,TRBV11-2,TRBJ2-7,TRBD2,CASSPGLAGPFRYEQYF,TGTGCCAGCAGCCCTGGACTAGCGGGTCCCTTTCGCTACGAGCAGTACTTC
NA,TRBV28,TRBJ2-1,TRBD1,CASSSGTDYNEQFF,TGTGCCAGCAGTTCCGGGACAGACTACAATGAGCAGTTCTTC
once,TRBV4-2,TRBJ1-1,TRBD1,CASSQVIGTGGTLAEAFF,TGTGCCAGCAGCCAAGTAATAGGGACAGGGGGCACTTTGGCTGAAGCTTTCTTT
NA,TRBV6-5,TRBJ2-2,TRBD1,CASRGTGERTGELFF,TGTGCCAGCAGGGGGACAGGGGAGCGGACCGGGGAGCTGTTTTTT
once,TRBV10-3,TRBJ2-5,TRBD1,CAISQGQEETQYF,TGTGCCATCAGTCAAGGACAGGAAGAGACCCAGTACTTC
NA,TRBV6-5,TRBJ1-1,TRBD1,CASSRKQGTTEAFF,TGTGCCAGCAGTCGAAAACAGGGGACCACTGAAGCTTTCTTT
NA,TRBV28,TRBJ2-1,TRBD2,CASMLADPYNEQFF,TGTGCCAGCATGCTAGCGGACCCTTACAATGAGCAGTTCTTC
NA,TRBV5-6,TRBJ2-4,NA,CASSLKLGARGKNIQYF,TGTGCCAGCAGCTTGAAGTTGGGGGCAAGGGGCAAAAACATTCAGTACTTC
NA,TRBV7-2,TRBJ2-1,NA,CASSFNQYNEQFF,TGTGCCAGCAGCTTTAATCAGTACAATGAGCAGTTCTTC
NA,TRBV12-3/TRBV12-4,TRBJ1-1,NA,CASSDGMNTEAFF,TGTGCCAGCAGCGACGGGATGAACACTGAAGCTTTCTTT
NA,TRBV4-2,TRBJ2-1,NA,CASSQDTGHSSRNEQFF,TGTGCCAGCAGCCAAGATACGGGACACTCTTCCAGGAATGAGCAGTTCTTC
NA,TRBV5-1,TRBJ1-1,TRBD1,CASSVHPGQGNTEAFF,TGCGCCAGCAGCGTCCATCCGGGACAGGGGAACACTGAAGCTTTCTTT
NA,TRBV3-1/TRBV3-2,TRBJ2-2,TRBD2,CASSQGLAGPGELFF,TGTGCCAGCAGCCAGGGACTAGCGGGACCCGGGGAGCTGTTTTTT
NA,TRBV12-3/TRBV12-4,TRBJ1-4,TRBD1,CASARGLGEKLFF,TGTGCCAGCGCCAGGGGGCTTGGTGAAAAACTGTTTTTT
NA,TRBV20-1,TRBJ1-1,NA,CSASNPRAGTEAFF,TGCAGTGCTAGTAATCCCAGGGCTGGGACTGAAGCTTTCTTT
NA,TRBV11-2,TRBJ2-5,NA,CASSTLGAETQYF,TGTGCCAGCAGCACCTTGGGGGCGGAGACCCAGTACTTC
NA,TRBV11-2,TRBJ2-1,NA,CASSLDWTSYNEQFF,TGTGCCAGCAGCTTAGACTGGACATCCTACAATGAGCAGTTCTTC
NA,TRBV7-2,TRBJ1-3,NA,CASSLYWSSGNTIYF,TGTGCCAGCAGCTTATATTGGAGCTCTGGAAACACCATATATTTT
NA,TRBV6-4,TRBJ1-4,NA,CASSSQGGSEKLFF,TGTGCCAGCAGCTCACAGGGAGGGTCTGAAAAACTGTTTTTT